Listed here are 5 T cell receptor beta chains from one sample, sequenced in a study of blood T cell repertoires in COVID-19. Data came from immunoSEQ multiplex PCR; TCRdb stores just in-frame clones and leaves some out. Of 140,000 to 150,000 clones listed, roughly 89% are singletons. The material sequenced was PBMCs or T cells enriched from blood (not recorded which). The source is a woman aged 45-59 years who had been exposed to COVID-19.

In this sample, this clone turned up once. The genes are TRBV2 and TRBJ1-5; D possibly corresponds to TRBD1 (5 bases). Germline assignment: CDR1 SNHLY and CDR2 FYNNEI. The CDR3 runs to 13 residues. V gave up 5 bases and J gave up 4 bases, with 9 bases separating them. The CDR3 DNA reads TGTGCCAGCAGTCGACAGTTAAATCAGCCCCAGCATTTT. Protein product: CASSRQLNQPQHF.

The chain joins TRBV3-1 (or the pseudogene TRBV3-2) to TRBJ2-5; TRBD1 is a possible D gene (5 bases). V was trimmed by 4 bases and J by 9 bases, leaving 12 bases between them. CDR1 and CDR2 (germline): LGHDT, YNNKEL (reference sequence). This CDR3 spans 12 amino acids. This CDR3 is CASSPTAGAQYF. CDR3 bases: TGTGCCAGCAGCCCGACAGCAGGTGCCCAGTACTTC.

The genes are TRBV27 and TRBJ2-3; 7 nucleotides align to TRBD1. Looked up from germline, CDR1 is MNHEY and CDR2 is SMNVEV (reference sequence). After removal of 5 bases from V and 6 bases from J, the junction contained 11 bases not matched to a gene. The CDR3 contains 15 residues. CDR3 sequence (DNA): TGTGCCAGCAGTCGCCGGGTCCGGACAGGCGATACGCAGTATTTT. Residues: CASSRRVRTGDTQYF.

The J gene is TRBJ1-6, the V gene TRBV19; 7 bases match TRBD1. Germline loops: CDR1 LNHDA, CDR2 SQIVND (reference sequence). The CDR3 has 15 amino acids. The V gene end was trimmed by 1 base and the J gene end by 14 bases; junction bases not matched to a gene: 11. CDR3 coding DNA: TGTGCCAGTAGTATAGGTGGCAGGGGGATGCAAACCCTCCACTTT. Encoded protein: CASSIGGRGMQTLHF. The variable domain in full, completed from reference TRBV19 and TRBJ1-6, reads DGGITQSPKYLFRKEGQNVTLSCEQNLNHDAMYWYRQDPGQGLRLIYYSQIVNDFQKGDIAEGYSVSREKKESFPLTVTSAQKNPTAFYLCASSIGGRGMQTLHFGNGTRLTVT.

The gene calls are TRBV19 and TRBJ1-5, with no clear D. Per the germline V gene, CDR1 is LNHDA and CDR2 is SQIVND (reference sequence). Trimming removed 7 bases at V and 2 bases at J, with 12 bases between. The CDR3 is 14 amino acids. CDR3 sequence (DNA): TGTGCCAGTACCAATTTCCCGGGCAATCAGCCCCAGCATTTT. This sequence encodes CASTNFPGNQPQHF.